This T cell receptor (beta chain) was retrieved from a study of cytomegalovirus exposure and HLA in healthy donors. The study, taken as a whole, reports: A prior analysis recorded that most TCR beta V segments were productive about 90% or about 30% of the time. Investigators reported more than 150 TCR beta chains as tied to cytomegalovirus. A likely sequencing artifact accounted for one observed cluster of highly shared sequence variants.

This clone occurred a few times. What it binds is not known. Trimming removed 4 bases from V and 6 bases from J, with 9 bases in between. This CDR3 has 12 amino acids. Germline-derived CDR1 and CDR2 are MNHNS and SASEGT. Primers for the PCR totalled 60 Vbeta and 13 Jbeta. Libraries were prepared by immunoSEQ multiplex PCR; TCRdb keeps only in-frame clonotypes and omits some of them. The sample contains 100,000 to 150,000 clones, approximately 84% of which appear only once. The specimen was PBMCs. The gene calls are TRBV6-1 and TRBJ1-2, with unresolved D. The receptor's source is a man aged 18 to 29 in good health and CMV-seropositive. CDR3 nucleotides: TGTGCCAGCAGTGTTGTGGGAGATGGCTACACCTTC. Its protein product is CASSVVGDGYTF.